There are a few counts of the clone carrying this T cell receptor (beta chain). Alongside a J-beta primer mix, a sample-barcoded 5' primer served in a second PCR lasting about 7 to 11 cycles. One entry per CDR3 protein, called by TCRdb with MiXCR from the 5' RACE reads. The sample shows roughly 1 million distinct CDR3 sequences, about 25% of them seen only once. The data are from a study of blood T cells in healthy people across ages. The CDR3 totals 16 residues. Trimming removed 4 bases at V and 2 bases at J, with 17 bases between. Germline assignment: CDR1 SGHKS and CDR2 YYEKEE (reference sequence). This same sample was also part of a study on T cells of mothers and their children.

This receptor was taken from a girl aged 2 to 10 in good health. Specimen: blood. The chain is built from TRBV5-5 and TRBJ2-3; D tentatively fits TRBD1 or TRBD2 (5 bases each). CDR3 residues: CASSGTGAPYTDTQYF. The DNA of the CDR3 is TGTGCCAGCAGCGGGACCGGGGCCCCCTACACAGATACGCAGTATTTT.